A single sample is the source of the 9 T cell receptor beta chains below, sequenced in a study of T-cell reconstitution after alpha-beta-depleted transplantation in children. Unique molecular identifiers were incorporated when the TCRbeta library was constructed. TCRdb re-called the PCR reads with MiXCR, one entry per CDR3 protein. The sample lists about 270,000 distinct CDR3 sequences, 9.9% occurring once. This material consisted of PBMCs from the stem cell graft donor, taken from the stem cell graft. The origin of the receptors is a human donor who donated a stem cell graft to a child with SCID.

The chain is built from TRBV9 and TRBJ2-1, with 11 bases lining up with TRBD2. Germline-derived CDR1 and CDR2 are SGDLS and YYNGEE. Germline trimming cut 5 bases from V and 0 bases from J; bases unmatched to any gene: 7. The CDR3 covers 17 residues. CDR3 DNA sequence: TGTGCCAGCAGTGATACCGGGACTAGCGGCTCCTACAATGAGCAGTTCTTC. Protein product: CASSDTGTSGSYNEQFF.

In its sample, this clonotype was seen a few times. The chain couples TRBV3-1 to TRBJ2-1; D tentatively reads TRBD1 or TRBD2 (6 bases each). V was trimmed by 0 bases and J by 3 bases, leaving 12 bases between them. The CDR3 length is 16 residues. CDR1 and CDR2 (germline): LGHDT, YNNKEL (reference sequence). The CDR3 loop reads CASSQETGTLYNEQFF. DNA for the CDR3: TGTGCCAGCAGCCAAGAAACAGGGACTCTCTACAATGAGCAGTTCTTC.

J is TRBJ2-2 and V is TRBV9, with 7 bases identical to TRBD1. The CDR3 runs to 16 residues. The germline V gene encodes CDR1 SGDLS and CDR2 YYNGEE. Trimming took 0 bases from V and 0 from J; bases not matched to a gene: 2. The CDR3 loop is CASSVDRGPNTGELFF. Here the CDR3 DNA reads TGTGCCAGCAGCGTAGACAGGGGCCCGAACACCGGGGAGCTGTTTTTT.

This clonotype has a count of ten or more. The genes are TRBV4-1 and TRBJ1-2; D possibly corresponds to TRBD1 (5 bases). Trimming removed 0 bases from V and 5 bases from J, with 13 bases in between. There are 15 residues in the CDR3. CDR1 MGHRA and CDR2 YSYEKL come from the germline V gene. In DNA form, the CDR3 reads TGCGCCAGCAGCCAAGAAGAATACAGGAATTATGGCTACACCTTC. This sequence encodes CASSQEEYRNYGYTF.

This chain uses TRBV28 with TRBJ2-5, with TRBD2 matching 8 bases. Germline assignment: CDR1 MDHEN and CDR2 SYDVKM. The CDR3 contains 15 residues. Trimming took 7 bases from V and 2 from J; bases not matched to a gene: 9. The CDR3 coding sequence is TGTGCCAGCATACCCCCGGGACTAGGGCAAGAGACCCAGTACTTC. Residues: CASIPPGLGQETQYF.

This clonotype occurred a few times. The chain is built from TRBV5-1 and TRBJ1-6, with TRBD1 matching over 10 bases. Germline loops: CDR1 SGHRS, CDR2 YFSETQ. The V and J ends lost 1 base and 10 bases, in that order; junction bases with no gene match: 5. This CDR3 region has 15 residues. In DNA form, the CDR3 reads TGCGCCAGCAGCTTGACCGGGACAGGGGACTCACCCCTCCACTTT. Translated, it gives CASSLTGTGDSPLHF. Variable domain in full (rest from reference TRBV5-1 and TRBJ1-6): KAGVTQTPRYLIKTRGQQVTLSCSPISGHRSVSWYQQTPGQGLQFLFEYFSETQRNKGNFPGRFSGRQFSNSRSEMNVSTLELGDSALYLCASSLTGTGDSPLHFGNGTRLTVT.

This clonotype was counted many times. The rearrangement joins TRBV29-1 to TRBJ2-5; D not resolved. Germline V lookup: CDR1 SQVTM, CDR2 ANQGSEA. V gave up 4 bases and J gave up 5 bases, with 14 bases separating them. The CDR3 contains 13 residues. CDR3 sequence reads: CSVGLVGWETQYF. DNA of the CDR3: TGCAGCGTTGGGCTAGTGGGGTGGGAGACCCAGTACTTC.

At least ten counts were recorded for this clonotype. The gene calls are TRBV4-2 and TRBJ1-2; D not resolved. With 3 bases removed from V and 7 bases from J, the gap between germline ends came to 6 bases. This CDR3 is 11 amino acids long. Germline values: CDR1 LGHNA, CDR2 YNFKEQ. CDR3 coding DNA: TGTGCCAGCAGCCAGGACGGTGGCTACACCTTC. Its translation is CASSQDGGYTF.

The V call is TRBV18, the J call TRBJ2-7, with D perhaps matching TRBD1 (6 bases). V dropped 3 bases and J dropped 2 bases, with 14 bases sitting between them. The germline CDR1 and CDR2 sequences are KGHSH and LQKENI. The length of the CDR3 is 15 residues. The CDR3 sequence: CASSPQRTDTYEQYF. The CDR3 bases are TGTGCCAGCTCACCCCAGCGGACAGACACCTACGAGCAGTACTTC.